These T cell receptor beta chains were read from a single sample in a study of blood T cell repertoires in COVID-19. Profiled with immunoSEQ multiplex PCR; TCRdb holds only in-frame clones, not every one. The table has about 220,000 clones, 80% to 85% seen once; the top ten hold 2% to 2.5%. The sequenced sample consisted of peripheral blood. These receptors originate from a woman aged 60-75 years with acute or convalescent COVID-19. CDR3s include the opening cysteine and the closing phenylalanine or tryptophan. The D gene is left open where the match is weak. Expanded clones get a size class; other rows say once, few or many, or leave the size out.

-	TRBV30	TRBJ1-6	-	TGTGCCTGGAGTGCGGGGGGAAGATATAATTCACCCCTCCACTTT	CAWSAGGRYNSPLHF
-	TRBV27	TRBJ1-5	TRBD1	TGTGCCAGCAGGCGGACAGGGAGGGGCAATCAGCCCCAGCATTTT	CASRRTGRGNQPQHF
-	TRBV5-4	TRBJ2-5	TRBD1	TGTGCCAGCAGCTTGGTTAGGGGGCGTCAGGAGACCCAGTACTTC	CASSLVRGRQETQYF
-	TRBV6-2/TRBV6-3	TRBJ2-5	-	TGTGCCAGCAGCCACACTACGGCAGAGACCCAGTACTTC	CASSHTTAETQYF
-	TRBV30	TRBJ1-2	-	TGTGCCGCCCCTAAGGTTCAGGCGCGACGTGTTTCTGGCTACACCTTC	CAAPKVQARRVSGYTF
-	TRBV2	TRBJ1-3	-	TGTGCCAGCAGCGAGGACCCCAGGGCTGGAAACACCATATATTTT	CASSEDPRAGNTIYF
few	TRBV12-1	TRBJ1-3	-	TGTGCCAGCAGCTCAAACCGGGACAGGGGGTTCTCTGGAAACACCATATATTTT	CASSSNRDRGFSGNTIYF
-	TRBV2	TRBJ1-2	TRBD1	TGTGCCAGCAGTGAAGCGAGAGGACAGGGGGCAGGCTACACCTTC	CASSEARGQGAGYTF
once	TRBV7-2	TRBJ1-3	-	TGTGCCAGCAGCCGTAGCTCTGGAAACACCATATATTTT	CASSRSSGNTIYF
-	TRBV3-1/TRBV3-2	TRBJ2-1	TRBD2	TGTGCCAGCAGCCAAGGCCTTACGACTAGCGGATCCTACAATGAGCAGTTCTTC	CASSQGLTTSGSYNEQFF
-	TRBV5-4	TRBJ2-5	TRBD2	TGTGCCAGCACGTTGGGACTAGCGGAAGAGACCCAGTACTTC	CASTLGLAEETQYF
-	TRBV3-1/TRBV3-2	TRBJ2-1	-	TGTGCCAGCAGCCAAGCCTTGGCAACCCACAATGAGCAGTTCTTC	CASSQALATHNEQFF
-	TRBV28	TRBJ2-1	TRBD2	TGTGCCACCCGGGGAGTGGGCGGGGGGTACTACAATGAGCAGTTCTTC	CATRGVGGGYYNEQFF